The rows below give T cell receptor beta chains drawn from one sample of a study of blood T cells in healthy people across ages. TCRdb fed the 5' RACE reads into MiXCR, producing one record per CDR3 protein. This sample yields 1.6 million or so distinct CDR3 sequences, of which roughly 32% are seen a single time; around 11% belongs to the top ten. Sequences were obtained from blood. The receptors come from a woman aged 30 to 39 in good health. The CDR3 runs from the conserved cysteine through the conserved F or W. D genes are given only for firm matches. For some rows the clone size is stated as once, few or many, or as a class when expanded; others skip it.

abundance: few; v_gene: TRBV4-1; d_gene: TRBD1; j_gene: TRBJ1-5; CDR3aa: CASSQGGQYNQPQHF; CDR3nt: TGCGCCAGCAGCCAAGGGGGACAGTACAATCAGCCCCAGCATTTT
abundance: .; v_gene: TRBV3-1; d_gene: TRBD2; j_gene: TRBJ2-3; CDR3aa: CASSATSGAPDTQYF; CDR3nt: TGTGCCAGCAGCGCGACTAGCGGGGCGCCGGATACGCAGTATTTT
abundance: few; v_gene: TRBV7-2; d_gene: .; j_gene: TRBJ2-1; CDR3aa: CASSPGTPGYNEQFF; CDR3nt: TGTGCCAGCAGTCCCGGGACCCCGGGCTACAATGAGCAGTTCTTC
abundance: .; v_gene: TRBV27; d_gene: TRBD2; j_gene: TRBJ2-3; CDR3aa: CASTWRGASGDMQYF; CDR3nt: TGTGCCAGCACTTGGCGGGGGGCAAGCGGAGATATGCAGTATTTT
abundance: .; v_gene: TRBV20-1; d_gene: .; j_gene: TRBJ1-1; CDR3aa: CSAPREQPNTEAFF; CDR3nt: TGCAGTGCCCCCCGCGAGCAGCCGAACACTGAAGCTTTCTTT
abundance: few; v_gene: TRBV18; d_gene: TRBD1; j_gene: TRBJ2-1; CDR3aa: CASSPDRGSNEQFF; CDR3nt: TGTGCCAGCTCACCAGACAGGGGAAGCAATGAGCAGTTCTTC
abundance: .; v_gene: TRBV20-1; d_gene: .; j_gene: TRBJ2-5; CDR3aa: CSARFAPKPGTQYF; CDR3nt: TGCAGTGCCCGATTCGCACCCAAACCGGGGACCCAGTACTTC
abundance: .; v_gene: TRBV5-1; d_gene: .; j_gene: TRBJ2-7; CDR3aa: CASSLARGLDEQYF; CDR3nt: TGCGCCAGCAGCTTGGCACGGGGGTTGGACGAGCAGTACTTC
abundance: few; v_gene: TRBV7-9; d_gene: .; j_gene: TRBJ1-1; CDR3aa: CASSTHNLPGTEAFF; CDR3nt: TGTGCCAGCAGCACCCACAACCTTCCCGGCACTGAAGCTTTCTTT
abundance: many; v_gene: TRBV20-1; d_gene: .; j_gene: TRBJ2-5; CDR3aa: CSARTSGETQYF; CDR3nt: TGCAGTGCTCGAACCTCGGGCGAGACCCAGTACTTC
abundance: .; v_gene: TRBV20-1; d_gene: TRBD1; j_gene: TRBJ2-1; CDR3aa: CSADKTGGGSYNEQFF; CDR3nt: TGCAGTGCTGATAAAACAGGGGGTGGCAGCTACAATGAGCAGTTCTTC
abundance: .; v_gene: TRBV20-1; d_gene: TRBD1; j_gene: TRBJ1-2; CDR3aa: CSAGSGQGNYGYTF; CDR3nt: TGCAGTGCTGGGTCGGGACAGGGAAACTATGGCTACACCTTC
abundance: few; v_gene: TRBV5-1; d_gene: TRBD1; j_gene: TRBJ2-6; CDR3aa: CASSLGQGKLSGANVLTF; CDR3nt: TGCGCCAGCAGCTTGGGACAGGGGAAATTATCTGGGGCCAACGTCCTGACTTTC
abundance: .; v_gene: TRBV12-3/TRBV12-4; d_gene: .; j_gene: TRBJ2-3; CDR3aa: CASSLFPFGKVVSTDTQYF; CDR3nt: TGTGCCAGCAGCCTATTCCCTTTCGGAAAGGTCGTTAGCACAGATACGCAGTATTTT
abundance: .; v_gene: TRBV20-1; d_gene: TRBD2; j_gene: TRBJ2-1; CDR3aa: CSARDHLAGKGNEQFF; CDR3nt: TGCAGTGCTAGAGATCATCTAGCGGGAAAGGGCAATGAGCAGTTCTTC
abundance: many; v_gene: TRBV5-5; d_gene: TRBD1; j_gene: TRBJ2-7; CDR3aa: CASSTRTGGGYEQYF; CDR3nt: TGTGCCAGCAGCACCCGGACAGGGGGTGGCTACGAGCAGTACTTC
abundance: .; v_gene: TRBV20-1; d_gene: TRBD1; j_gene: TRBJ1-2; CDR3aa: CSARTGTGDNYGYTF; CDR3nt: TGCAGTGCTCGCACCGGGACAGGGGACAACTATGGCTACACCTTC
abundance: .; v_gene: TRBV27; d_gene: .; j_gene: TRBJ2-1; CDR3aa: CASSLSMGNYNEQFF; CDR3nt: TGTGCCAGCAGTTTATCGATGGGCAACTACAATGAGCAGTTCTTC
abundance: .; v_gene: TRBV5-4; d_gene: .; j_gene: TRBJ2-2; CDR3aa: CASSLVRGVSTGELFF; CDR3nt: TGTGCCAGCAGCTTGGTCCGGGGAGTTAGCACCGGGGAGCTGTTTTTT
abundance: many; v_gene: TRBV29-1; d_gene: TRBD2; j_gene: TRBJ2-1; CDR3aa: CSVSGRARNEQFF; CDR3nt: TGCAGCGTTTCCGGGAGGGCAAGGAATGAGCAGTTCTTC
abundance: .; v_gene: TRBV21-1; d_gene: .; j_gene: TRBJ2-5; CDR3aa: CANSLSGGVKETQYF; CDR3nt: TGTGCCAACAGTCTTAGCGGGGGGGTCAAAGAGACCCAGTACTTC
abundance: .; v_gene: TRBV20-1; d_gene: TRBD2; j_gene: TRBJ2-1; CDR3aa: CSARISGRVLGEQFF; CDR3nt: TGCAGTGCTAGGATTAGCGGGAGGGTACTTGGTGAGCAGTTCTTC
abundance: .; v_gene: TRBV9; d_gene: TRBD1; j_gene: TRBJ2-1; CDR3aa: CASSVGGGGSYTEQFF; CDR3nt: TGTGCCAGCAGCGTAGGAGGGGGCGGGTCCTACACTGAGCAGTTCTTC
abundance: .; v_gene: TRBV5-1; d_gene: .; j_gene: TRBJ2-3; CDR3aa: CASSHRQDTDTQYF; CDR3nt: TGCGCCAGCAGCCATCGACAGGACACAGATACGCAGTATTTT
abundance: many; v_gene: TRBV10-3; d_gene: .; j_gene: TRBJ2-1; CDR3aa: CAIHRALNNEQFF; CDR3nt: TGTGCCATTCATAGGGCGCTAAACAATGAGCAGTTCTTC
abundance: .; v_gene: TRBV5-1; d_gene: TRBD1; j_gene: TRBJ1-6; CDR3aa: CASSREGARGSPLHF; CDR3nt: TGCGCCAGCAGCAGAGAGGGGGCGAGGGGTTCACCCCTCCACTTT
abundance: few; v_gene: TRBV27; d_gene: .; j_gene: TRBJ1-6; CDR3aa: CASSLADSYNSPLHF; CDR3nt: TGTGCCAGCAGTTTGGCCGACTCCTATAATTCACCCCTCCACTTT
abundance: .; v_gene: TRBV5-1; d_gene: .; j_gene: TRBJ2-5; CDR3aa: CASSSSHKTGQETQYF; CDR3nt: TGCGCCAGCAGCTCAAGTCACAAGACAGGCCAAGAGACCCAGTACTTC
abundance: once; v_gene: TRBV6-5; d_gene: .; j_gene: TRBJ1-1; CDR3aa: CASSYSGWGTEAFF; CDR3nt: TGTGCCAGCAGTTACTCTGGTTGGGGCACTGAAGCTTTCTTT
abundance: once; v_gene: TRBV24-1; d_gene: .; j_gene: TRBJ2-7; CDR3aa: CATSAAGPYEQYF; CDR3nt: TGTGCCACCAGTGCTGCGGGCCCCTACGAGCAGTACTTC
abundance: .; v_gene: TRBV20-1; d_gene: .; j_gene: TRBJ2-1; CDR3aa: CSAPWLGEQFF; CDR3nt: TGCAGTGCCCCTTGGCTCGGTGAGCAGTTCTTC
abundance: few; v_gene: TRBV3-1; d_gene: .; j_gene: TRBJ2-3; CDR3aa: CASSQDLEGFLDTQYF; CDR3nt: TGTGCCAGCAGCCAAGATCTTGAAGGGTTTTTAGATACGCAGTATTTT
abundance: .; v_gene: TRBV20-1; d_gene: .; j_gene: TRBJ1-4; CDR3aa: CSGKGYEKLFF; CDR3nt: TGCAGTGGAAAGGGGTACGAAAAACTGTTTTTT
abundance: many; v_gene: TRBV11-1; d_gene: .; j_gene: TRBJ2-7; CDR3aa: CASSPLSSYEQYF; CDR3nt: TGCGCCAGCAGCCCTCTAAGCTCCTACGAGCAGTACTTC
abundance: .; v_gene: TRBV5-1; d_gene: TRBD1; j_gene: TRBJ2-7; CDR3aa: CASSLATGSLYEQYF; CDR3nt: TGCGCCAGCAGCTTGGCGACAGGGTCGCTGTACGAGCAGTACTTC
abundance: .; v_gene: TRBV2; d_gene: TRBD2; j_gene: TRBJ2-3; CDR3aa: CASSEIAGGISDTQYF; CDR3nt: TGTGCCAGCAGTGAAATAGCGGGAGGGATATCAGATACGCAGTATTTT
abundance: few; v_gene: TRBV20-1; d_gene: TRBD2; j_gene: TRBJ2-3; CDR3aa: CSARQGLAGGFDTQYF; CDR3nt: TGCAGTGCTAGACAGGGACTAGCGGGAGGATTTGATACGCAGTATTTT
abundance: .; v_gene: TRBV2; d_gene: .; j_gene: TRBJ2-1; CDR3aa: CASKQGNEQFF; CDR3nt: TGTGCCAGCAAGCAGGGCAATGAGCAGTTCTTC
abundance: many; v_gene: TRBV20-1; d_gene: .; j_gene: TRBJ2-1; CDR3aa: CSARVASVRTYNEQFF; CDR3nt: TGCAGTGCTAGAGTGGCTAGCGTAAGGACTTACAATGAGCAGTTCTTC
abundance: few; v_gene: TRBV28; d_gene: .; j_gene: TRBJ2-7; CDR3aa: CASSLESGISSYEQYF; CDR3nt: TGTGCCAGCAGCTTGGAGAGCGGCATTAGCTCCTACGAGCAGTACTTC
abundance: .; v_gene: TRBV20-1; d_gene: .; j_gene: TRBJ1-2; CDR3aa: CSARLGNYGYTF; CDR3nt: TGCAGTGCTAGACTGGGGAACTATGGCTACACCTTC
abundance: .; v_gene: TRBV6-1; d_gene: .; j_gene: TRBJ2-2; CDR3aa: CASNSRDTGELFF; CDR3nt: TGTGCCAGCAATTCCAGAGACACCGGGGAGCTGTTTTTT
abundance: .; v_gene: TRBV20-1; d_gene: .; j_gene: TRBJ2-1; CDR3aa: CSAQKAGVRVYNEQFF; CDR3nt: TGCAGTGCCCAGAAGGCAGGGGTGAGGGTTTACAATGAGCAGTTCTTC
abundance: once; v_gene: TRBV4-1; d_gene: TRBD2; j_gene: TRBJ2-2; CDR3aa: CASSHLSGGAFSGELFF; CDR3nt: TGCGCCAGCAGCCACCTTAGCGGGGGGGCCTTCAGTGGGGAGCTGTTTTTT
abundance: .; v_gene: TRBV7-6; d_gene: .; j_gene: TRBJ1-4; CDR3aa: CASSFQGPPEKLFF; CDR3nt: TGTGCCAGCAGCTTTCAGGGGCCTCCCGAAAAACTGTTTTTT
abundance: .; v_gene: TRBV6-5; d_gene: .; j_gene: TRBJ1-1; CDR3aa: CASGPNTEAFF; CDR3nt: TGTGCCAGCGGACCGAACACTGAAGCTTTCTTT
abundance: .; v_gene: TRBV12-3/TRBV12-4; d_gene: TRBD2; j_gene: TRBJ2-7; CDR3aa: CASSPPYRTAGAYEQYF; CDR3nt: TGTGCCAGCAGTCCCCCCTACAGAACAGCGGGAGCATACGAGCAGTACTTC
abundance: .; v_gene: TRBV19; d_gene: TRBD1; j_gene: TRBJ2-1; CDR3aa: CASSTTGYYNEQFF; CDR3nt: TGTGCCAGTAGCACGACAGGGTATTACAATGAGCAGTTCTTC
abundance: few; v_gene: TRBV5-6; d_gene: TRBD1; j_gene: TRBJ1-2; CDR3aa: CASSRGTVGYTF; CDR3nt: TGTGCCAGCAGCAGAGGGACAGTTGGCTACACCTTC